This record looks at one T cell receptor (beta chain) sequence and its context. Authors' processing steps: The assay estimated nucleated cells by amplifying reference gene primers. Some clones are missing from TCRdb's copy, which holds only in-frame ones; the method was immunoSEQ multiplex PCR. The D gene and trimming were derived from the DNA, and the V and J assignments and clone size from that table. Of approximately 50,000 clones listed, around 90% were seen once; the top ten hold around 30%. The sample comes from a study of blood T cell repertoires in COVID-19. Study as a whole: Donors in the United States, Italy and Spain gave samples during acute or convalescent COVID-19. T cells, B-cell-depleted T cells, or PBMCs supplied cDNA or gDNA.

The CDR3 spans 16 residues. Germline V gene sequence: CDR1 MNHEY, CDR2 SVGAGI. Unmatched junction bases numbered 9, after V lost 2 bases and J lost 6 bases. The sequence derives from a woman aged 80 or over with acute or convalescent COVID-19. Sequencing input: peripheral blood. V is TRBV6-5 and J is TRBJ1-4; 7 bases map to TRBD1. CDR3 coding DNA: TGTGCCAGCAGTTACAGTGTCGGAAGGGGGCATGAAAAACTGTTTTTT. Residues: CASSYSVGRGHEKLFF.